A selection of T cell receptor beta chains follows, all from one sample in a study of cytomegalovirus exposure and HLA in healthy donors. Assay: immunoSEQ multiplex PCR; the TCRdb copy retains only in-frame clones and omits some. In the table there are 150,000 to 160,000 clones, 80% of which are singletons. Sequencing was carried out using PBMCs. These receptors were collected from a woman in her thirties or forties in good health and CMV-seropositive. The CDR3 runs from the conserved cysteine through the conserved F or W. Each record gives: J gene, V gene, D gene, clone size, CDR3 DNA, CDR3 protein. A D gene is named only where the DNA matches it firmly. The listing skips clone size in some rows; elsewhere it reads once, few, many or a size class.

J gene: TRBJ2-7
V gene: TRBV19
D gene: -
clone size: -
CDR3 DNA: TGTGCCAGTAGTGGGCAGGTGGGCCACGAGCAGTACTTC
CDR3 protein: CASSGQVGHEQYF

J gene: TRBJ1-5
V gene: TRBV28
D gene: -
clone size: few
CDR3 DNA: TGTGCCAGCAGCTTAGTCGGAGTCCATAGCAATCAGCCCCAGCATTTT
CDR3 protein: CASSLVGVHSNQPQHF

J gene: TRBJ2-7
V gene: TRBV7-2
D gene: TRBD2
clone size: few
CDR3 DNA: TGTGCCAGCAGCACTAGCGGGAGTAATGAGCAGTACTTC
CDR3 protein: CASSTSGSNEQYF

J gene: TRBJ1-3
V gene: TRBV30
D gene: TRBD1
clone size: -
CDR3 DNA: TGTGCCTGGAGTGTACAAGGGGGCAGTGGAAACACCATATATTTT
CDR3 protein: CAWSVQGGSGNTIYF

J gene: TRBJ1-4
V gene: TRBV14
D gene: -
clone size: few
CDR3 DNA: TGTGCCAGCAGCCCTGGAGGAAAACTGTTTTTT
CDR3 protein: CASSPGGKLFF

J gene: TRBJ2-1
V gene: TRBV30
D gene: TRBD1
clone size: -
CDR3 DNA: TGTGCCTGGATCAGGGGGCAGGGGAATGAGCAGTTCTTC
CDR3 protein: CAWIRGQGNEQFF

J gene: TRBJ2-1
V gene: TRBV27
D gene: TRBD2
clone size: -
CDR3 DNA: TGTGCCAGCTCTCCCGGGACTAGCGGGAGGAACCACTACAATGAGCAGTTCTTC
CDR3 protein: CASSPGTSGRNHYNEQFF

J gene: TRBJ1-4
V gene: TRBV19
D gene: -
clone size: -
CDR3 DNA: TGTGCCAGTAGTTCCTTTGACAGTTGGGAAAAACTGTTTTTT
CDR3 protein: CASSSFDSWEKLFF

J gene: TRBJ2-5
V gene: TRBV28
D gene: TRBD1
clone size: -
CDR3 DNA: TGTGCCAGCAGTCGACAGGGGGCGAGTAAGACCCAGTACTTC
CDR3 protein: CASSRQGASKTQYF

J gene: TRBJ2-7
V gene: TRBV6-6
D gene: -
clone size: -
CDR3 DNA: TGTGCCAGCAGTTACTCGTCGGGGGTACTTCGCTACGAGCAGTACTTC
CDR3 protein: CASSYSSGVLRYEQYF

J gene: TRBJ2-1
V gene: TRBV18
D gene: TRBD2
clone size: few
CDR3 DNA: TGTGCCAGCTCACGACTAGCGGAGAACAATGAGCAGTTCTTC
CDR3 protein: CASSRLAENNEQFF

J gene: TRBJ2-7
V gene: TRBV10-3
D gene: TRBD1
clone size: -
CDR3 DNA: TGTGCCATCAGTGAGTCGCTGGACAGGGCCAGCCTGGAGCAGTACTTC
CDR3 protein: CAISESLDRASLEQYF

J gene: TRBJ2-7
V gene: TRBV27
D gene: TRBD2
clone size: once
CDR3 DNA: TGTGCCAGCAGTACGACTAGCGGGAGGTACGAGCAGTACTTC
CDR3 protein: CASSTTSGRYEQYF

J gene: TRBJ1-4
V gene: TRBV27
D gene: TRBD1
clone size: -
CDR3 DNA: TGTGCCAGCAGCACCGGACAGGGGGCGTTAAGGGAAAAACTGTTTTTT
CDR3 protein: CASSTGQGALREKLFF

J gene: TRBJ2-7
V gene: TRBV27
D gene: TRBD2
clone size: -
CDR3 DNA: TGTGCCAGCAGTTTATACCGGACTAGCGGGATTTACGAGCAGTACTTC
CDR3 protein: CASSLYRTSGIYEQYF

J gene: TRBJ2-7
V gene: TRBV14
D gene: TRBD2
clone size: -
CDR3 DNA: TGTGCCAGCAGCCAAGTCGCGGGAGGGCCAAGCGAGCAGTACTTC
CDR3 protein: CASSQVAGGPSEQYF

J gene: TRBJ2-2
V gene: TRBV28
D gene: -
clone size: -
CDR3 DNA: TGTGCCAGCCAGAGGAGGTCCGGGGAGCTGTTTTTT
CDR3 protein: CASQRRSGELFF

J gene: TRBJ2-3
V gene: TRBV30
D gene: TRBD2
clone size: -
CDR3 DNA: TGTGCCTGGAGTCTGGGACTAGCGGGAGCTGGGACAGATACGCAGTATTTT
CDR3 protein: CAWSLGLAGAGTDTQYF

J gene: TRBJ2-1
V gene: TRBV5-1
D gene: -
clone size: few
CDR3 DNA: TGCGCCAGCAGGGAGGGGAACCCCTACAATGAGCAGTTCTTC
CDR3 protein: CASREGNPYNEQFF

J gene: TRBJ2-1
V gene: TRBV5-1
D gene: TRBD1
clone size: -
CDR3 DNA: TGCGCCAGCAGCTTGGCCGGACAGGGGCGGCAGTTCTTC
CDR3 protein: CASSLAGQGRQFF

J gene: TRBJ1-1
V gene: TRBV10-3
D gene: -
clone size: -
CDR3 DNA: TGTGCCATCAAGGCGGGCCCAAGGAACACTGAAGCTTTCTTT
CDR3 protein: CAIKAGPRNTEAFF

J gene: TRBJ1-4
V gene: TRBV28
D gene: TRBD1
clone size: once
CDR3 DNA: TGTGCCAGCAGGCCGGACAGGGCTGGTGAAAAACTGTTTTTT
CDR3 protein: CASRPDRAGEKLFF

J gene: TRBJ1-1
V gene: TRBV4-2
D gene: TRBD1
clone size: -
CDR3 DNA: TGTGCCAGCAGCCCGAGGCAGGGGGTGAACACTGAAGCTTTCTTT
CDR3 protein: CASSPRQGVNTEAFF

J gene: TRBJ2-2
V gene: TRBV5-1
D gene: -
clone size: -
CDR3 DNA: TGCGCCAGCAGCTTGGCCATCGGGATGTCCGGGGAGCTGTTTTTT
CDR3 protein: CASSLAIGMSGELFF

J gene: TRBJ2-3
V gene: TRBV27
D gene: TRBD1
clone size: -
CDR3 DNA: TGTGCCAGCAGTCATGGGACAGGGGGCGCAGATACGCAGTATTTT
CDR3 protein: CASSHGTGGADTQYF

J gene: TRBJ2-1
V gene: TRBV11-2
D gene: TRBD1
clone size: -
CDR3 DNA: TGTGCCAGCAGCTTACGACAGGGGGTCAACAATGAGCAGTTCTTC
CDR3 protein: CASSLRQGVNNEQFF

J gene: TRBJ2-3
V gene: TRBV6-4
D gene: TRBD2
clone size: few
CDR3 DNA: TGTGCCAGCAGGGCCGGGCTAGCGGGAGTTGGAGATACGCAGTATTTT
CDR3 protein: CASRAGLAGVGDTQYF

J gene: TRBJ2-3
V gene: TRBV7-9
D gene: TRBD2
clone size: -
CDR3 DNA: TGTGCCAGCAGCTCCGGCGGTAGCGGGAGGACAGATACGCAGTATTTT
CDR3 protein: CASSSGGSGRTDTQYF

J gene: TRBJ2-1
V gene: TRBV7-8
D gene: TRBD1
clone size: -
CDR3 DNA: TGTGCCAGCAGCTCTAGACAGGGACCCTACAATGAGCAGTTCTTC
CDR3 protein: CASSSRQGPYNEQFF

J gene: TRBJ2-7
V gene: TRBV18
D gene: -
clone size: -
CDR3 DNA: TGTGCCAGCTCACCACAGCTCGCCGGGGTCGTTACCTACGAGCAGTACTTC
CDR3 protein: CASSPQLAGVVTYEQYF

J gene: TRBJ2-3
V gene: TRBV7-2
D gene: -
clone size: -
CDR3 DNA: TGTGCCAGCAGCTTAGAGATAGCCACAGATACGCAGTATTTT
CDR3 protein: CASSLEIATDTQYF

J gene: TRBJ2-7
V gene: TRBV27
D gene: TRBD2
clone size: -
CDR3 DNA: TGTGCCAGCAGCCGAATAGCGGGACCGGCCTACGAGCAGTACTTC
CDR3 protein: CASSRIAGPAYEQYF

J gene: TRBJ2-7
V gene: TRBV18
D gene: TRBD1
clone size: -
CDR3 DNA: TGTGCCAGCTCACCACCGACAGGGCGATACGAGCAGTACTTC
CDR3 protein: CASSPPTGRYEQYF

J gene: TRBJ2-5
V gene: TRBV4-1
D gene: TRBD1
clone size: -
CDR3 DNA: TGCGCCAGCAGCCGGGGACAGGGGGTAGAGACCCAGTACTTC
CDR3 protein: CASSRGQGVETQYF

J gene: TRBJ2-7
V gene: TRBV27
D gene: TRBD2
clone size: -
CDR3 DNA: TGTGCCAGCAAGGTCCGGGCTAGCGGGGCGAGCTCCTACGAGCAGTACTTC
CDR3 protein: CASKVRASGASSYEQYF

J gene: TRBJ2-3
V gene: TRBV6-1
D gene: TRBD2
clone size: -
CDR3 DNA: TGTGCCAGCAGTGGGGGTGCTAGCGGGAGGGAGGCTACGCAGTATTTT
CDR3 protein: CASSGGASGREATQYF

J gene: TRBJ1-1
V gene: TRBV11-2
D gene: -
clone size: -
CDR3 DNA: TGTGCCAGCAGCTTAGTTAGGGGTACGACTGAAGCTTTCTTT
CDR3 protein: CASSLVRGTTEAFF

J gene: TRBJ1-5
V gene: TRBV7-9
D gene: TRBD1
clone size: -
CDR3 DNA: TGTGCCAGCAGCAATGACAGGGACGGCAATCAGCCCCAGCATTTT
CDR3 protein: CASSNDRDGNQPQHF

J gene: TRBJ2-2
V gene: TRBV4-2
D gene: TRBD1
clone size: -
CDR3 DNA: TGTGCCAGCAGCCAAGACCTGGACAGGGCCACCGGGGAGCTGTTTTTT
CDR3 protein: CASSQDLDRATGELFF

J gene: TRBJ2-3
V gene: TRBV9
D gene: TRBD2
clone size: -
CDR3 DNA: TGTGCCAGCAGCGTAGGCCCTAGCGGAATCACAGATACGCAGTATTTT
CDR3 protein: CASSVGPSGITDTQYF

J gene: TRBJ1-1
V gene: TRBV6-6
D gene: -
clone size: few
CDR3 DNA: TGTGCCAGCAGTAATCGAGGGGGTGCCACTGAAGCTTTCTTT
CDR3 protein: CASSNRGGATEAFF

J gene: TRBJ1-1
V gene: TRBV12-5
D gene: -
clone size: -
CDR3 DNA: TGTGCTAGTGGTGCGGGCAGGGGCACTGAAGCTTTCTTT
CDR3 protein: CASGAGRGTEAFF

J gene: TRBJ1-5
V gene: TRBV5-8
D gene: -
clone size: few
CDR3 DNA: TGTGCCAGCAGCTCGGGGACGGGGGGTGGCAATCAGCCCCAGCATTTT
CDR3 protein: CASSSGTGGGNQPQHF

J gene: TRBJ1-1
V gene: TRBV7-9
D gene: -
clone size: medium-sized
CDR3 DNA: TGTGCCAGCAGCCACTGGACAGTTGGGCATGCTGAAGCTTTCTTT
CDR3 protein: CASSHWTVGHAEAFF

J gene: TRBJ1-2
V gene: TRBV18
D gene: -
clone size: -
CDR3 DNA: TGTGCCAGCTCACGGACGGTAGGGGATTCTAATTCTAACTATGGCTACACCTTC
CDR3 protein: CASSRTVGDSNSNYGYTF

J gene: TRBJ1-5
V gene: TRBV6-1
D gene: -
clone size: -
CDR3 DNA: TGTGCCAGCAGTGAATATGGGGGGGGGTTCAATCAGCCCCAGCATTTT
CDR3 protein: CASSEYGGGFNQPQHF

J gene: TRBJ2-3
V gene: TRBV14
D gene: -
clone size: -
CDR3 DNA: TGTGCCAGCAGCCAAGAGACTTTCACAGATACGCAGTATTTT
CDR3 protein: CASSQETFTDTQYF

J gene: TRBJ2-7
V gene: TRBV5-1
D gene: TRBD1
clone size: few
CDR3 DNA: TGCGCCAGCAGCGGATGGACAGGGAAGAGCGAGCAGTACTTC
CDR3 protein: CASSGWTGKSEQYF

J gene: TRBJ1-5
V gene: TRBV6-5
D gene: -
clone size: -
CDR3 DNA: TGTGCCAGCAGCCCTGATACAGGATACAATCAGCCCCAGCATTTT
CDR3 protein: CASSPDTGYNQPQHF

J gene: TRBJ2-4
V gene: TRBV7-2
D gene: -
clone size: few
CDR3 DNA: TGTGCCAGCAGCTTAGTTGCAAGGGAGAAAAACATTCAGTACTTC
CDR3 protein: CASSLVAREKNIQYF

J gene: TRBJ1-3
V gene: TRBV5-1
D gene: -
clone size: -
CDR3 DNA: TGCGCCAGCAGCCCGGGGGGAGGAGGAAGCTCTGGAAACACCATATATTTT
CDR3 protein: CASSPGGGGSSGNTIYF

J gene: TRBJ2-7
V gene: TRBV28
D gene: -
clone size: few
CDR3 DNA: TGTGCCAGCAGCGCCCGGGTGAATCCCCACGAGCAGTACTTC
CDR3 protein: CASSARVNPHEQYF

J gene: TRBJ1-2
V gene: TRBV5-6
D gene: TRBD1
clone size: -
CDR3 DNA: TGTGCCAGCAGCTGGACAGGAGAGACCTATGGCTACACCTTC
CDR3 protein: CASSWTGETYGYTF

J gene: TRBJ2-7
V gene: TRBV7-9
D gene: -
clone size: -
CDR3 DNA: TGTGCCGGCGCGGTAGCCTCCTACGAGCAGTACTTC
CDR3 protein: CAGAVASYEQYF

J gene: TRBJ2-1
V gene: TRBV7-8
D gene: TRBD1
clone size: -
CDR3 DNA: TGTGCCAGCAGCATTTTGTCTACCAGACAGGGCAATGAGCAGTTCTTC
CDR3 protein: CASSILSTRQGNEQFF